This T cell receptor beta chain was retrieved from a study of T-cell memory formation after mild COVID-19. TCRdb reprocessed the 5' RACE reads via MiXCR and lists one record per CDR3 protein. This table holds 270,000 or so distinct CDR3 sequences, more than 15% found once. Only a few counts were recorded for this clonotype. The antigen is unknown. Study observations and caveats: Some SARS-CoV-2-responding clones were already detected in memory before infection.

From germline, CDR1 is ENHRY and CDR2 SYGVKD. Trimming took off 2 bases at V and 0 bases at J, with 8 bases between the two ends. This CDR3 has 15 amino acids. The rearrangement links TRBV10-3 to TRBJ1-5; D unresolved. Material: PBMCs or a T cell subset sorted from them (not recorded which). The receptor was derived from a man between 18 and 35 years old who had mild COVID-19 (a few samples of this study predate the infection). Cell type and time point are not known. The CDR3 DNA follows: TGTGCCATCAGTGAGGAGGTGTATAGCAATCAGCCCCAGCATTTT. Protein product: CAISEEVYSNQPQHF.